This T cell receptor (beta chain) comes out of a study of blood T cells in healthy people across ages. A second PCR of about 7 to 11 cycles used a sample-barcoded 5' primer and a J-beta primer mix. Each CDR3 protein is one row after TCRdb ran MiXCR on the 5' RACE reads. The data show about 1,500,000 distinct CDR3 sequences, with 28% seen just once and roughly 8% held by the top ten. This clonotype was counted many times. Trimming took off 3 bases at V and 0 bases at J, with 9 bases between the two ends. The CDR3 totals 15 residues. The material sequenced was blood. This receptor was identified in a woman aged 25 to 39 in good health. The V and J genes are TRBV12-3 or TRBV12-4 and TRBJ2-4; D not resolved. The CDR3 protein is CASSFVAVAKNIQYF. CDR3 sequence (DNA): TGTGCCAGCAGTTTTGTGGCGGTAGCCAAAAACATTCAGTACTTC.